What follows describes a single T cell receptor beta chain. Its antigen is currently unknown. This sample stems from a study of human thymus T cells. Overall study findings and caveats: A high degree of thymic repertoire overlap among unrelated individuals was reported in related research. Thymic and blood repertoires showed apparently biased V and J gene usage.

Profiling relied on immunoSEQ multiplex PCR, and the TCRdb table lists in-frame clones only, not all of them. This sample carries some 120,000 clones, just under 95% of them seen once, and the ten largest clones take roughly 0.024%. Surgeons resected thymus tissue during corrective heart surgery. Healthy Finnish infants having corrective surgery for congenital heart defects served as donors. Germline CDR1 reads SGHTA; CDR2 reads FQGNSA. Trimming shortened V by 5 bases and J by 8 bases, and 13 bases separated the two germline ends. CDR3 size: 14 residues. V and J are TRBV7-2 and TRBJ1-6, with D possibly being TRBD1 (6 bases). The TCR originated in a boy in the first two years of life with a congenital heart defect but otherwise immunologically healthy. The specimen was thymus tissue. CDR3: CASSGAGADSPLHF. As DNA, the CDR3 is TGTGCCAGCAGCGGAGCGGGGGCAGATTCACCCCTCCACTTT.